This T cell receptor (beta chain) was captured in a study of a mutant IDH1 vaccine in newly diagnosed glioma. Study-wide context: There were approximately 62% males and roughly 38% females among treated patients, whose mean age was about 40 years. Overall study findings and caveats: Of the patients, less than 95% had vaccine-induced immune responses. Alterations occurring in top peripheral T cell clonotypes seemed unrelated to pseudoprogression.

The CDR3 totals 15 residues. Trimming took 0 bases from V and 5 from J, leaving 11 bases between them. The germline V gene encodes CDR1 MRHNA and CDR2 SNTAGT. Worth noting for this clone: Its cognate antigen is unknown.

Sample time point: baseline, week 1 (first vaccination visit). As for treatment: pre-vaccination baseline after standard-of-care therapy. The donor cohort comprised cases of new WHO grade 3 or 4 IDH1-mutant, ATRX-lost astrocytoma. Profiled with immunoSEQ multiplex PCR; TCRdb holds only in-frame clones, not every one. The sample has 70,000 to 100,000 clones, roughly 82% seen once. Here the sequenced sample was PBMCs, taken from a glioma patient treated with radiotherapy, temozolomide or both. The genes are TRBV6-4 and TRBJ1-5; TRBD1 is a possible D gene (5 bases). The sequence was obtained from a man between 35 and 55 years old with glioma. Some clones in this sample may be carry-over from other donors' samples. The CDR3 DNA follows: TGTGCCAGCAGTGACTCGAAACAGACAGATCAGCCCCAGCATTTT. Translated: CASSDSKQTDQPQHF.